Reported below is one T cell receptor beta chain. Its antigen specificity is not known. Nothing much larger sits one base from this clone, and base qualities are not available. The sample comes from a study of blood T cell dynamics during melanoma immunotherapy (dated by TCRdb to 2019 to 2021). Broadly, across the study: Patients with metastatic melanoma were treated with first-line pembrolizumab or nivolumab plus ipilimumab as standard of care in the United Kingdom. To find early correlates of response, peripheral T cell receptor repertoires were profiled in metastatic melanoma patients before and after one cycle of checkpoint inhibitor therapy. The training cohort was made up of consecutive patients, while a further independent group of patients from the same centre was pooled to form an external validation set. Study-wide conclusions, independent of this receptor: Whether the T cell clones behind the repertoire changes were melanoma-specific or instead reflected general immune activation was something the study could not determine. The relatively small sample size was acknowledged as a potential limitation on generalization of the results. Patients who later achieved disease control showed a bifurcated PBMC repertoire reorganization at W3, with increased clonality or increased diversity, unlike progressors.

The time point label for this specimen denotes: pre-treatment baseline. Blood samples were taken at two points: before treatment (T0) and at week 3 (W3), which came after the first cycle of checkpoint blockade. Except for two patients with rapid clinical progression, response was assessed 12 weeks after the first infusion by RECIST 1.1; disease control meant complete response, partial response or stable disease. Patients were not eligible if they had prior systemic cancer treatment, concomitant immunosuppressant therapy or synchronous other active malignancies. Both bulk PBMC and plasma cell-free DNA were sequenced for TCR beta so that circulating cells and T cell turnover could be tracked. Lymphoprep and SepMate tubes were used to isolate PBMC from blood, and red cell lysis was then performed. QIAamp DNA Blood Mini kits were used to extract DNA from both PBMC and sorted T cell subsets. A fixed 350 ng of DNA was loaded for every bulk PBMC sample. The immunoSEQ TCRb Assay kit was used according to manufacturer instructions to amplify TCR beta CDR3 sequences from genomic DNA. The KAPA Library Quantification Kit for Illumina platforms was used to quantify the pooled libraries by qPCR. Sequencing of the pooled libraries was done on an Illumina NextSeq 500, with clustering at roughly 0.6-1.1 pM. In the authors' own workflow: TCR data were analyzed using immunoSEQ ANALYZER and the R LymphoSeq package. A rearrangement efficiency score was calculated as productive divided by the sum of productive and non-productive CDR3 sequences. Clonality was assessed using the Gini coefficient and diversity using the Renyi index at alpha=1, with pairwise comparisons between timepoints within each patient. In LymphoSeq, clonal relatedness was computed using an edit distance of 3, and repertoire similarity was computed using the Bhattacharyya coefficient. Linear discriminant analysis on week-3 changes in clonality and diversity was built with the R MASS and caret packages to classify response. TCRdb took this table from immuneACCESS and kept in-frame rearrangements with V and J called. Such tables lack part of the clones; where checked against another copy, unresolved V genes explain under half of the gap, and the rest is unexplained. V, J and clone size reflect that table, while D and trimming were determined from the DNA. This sample gives 15,000 to 20,000 clones in total; 75% to 85% of them show up just once. Approximately 8.1% of the sample lies in the top ten.

The clonotype was recovered from a human donor with melanoma. The source material was blood, sampled from a patient treated with checkpoint blockade.

The CDR3 region: CASKGEQFF. The nucleotide sequence is given as TGTGCCAGCAAGGGGGAGCAGTTCTTC. The receptor chain draws on TRBV28 and TRBJ2-1, with TRBD1 perhaps the D gene, on 5 matching bases. CDR1 and CDR2, looked up from the germline V gene, are MDHEN and SYDVKM. Reading from cysteine to phenylalanine, the CDR3 counts 9 amino acids. CDR3 DNA is the only sequence kept; it has 27 bases, read in frame from the first base. The junction shows trimming of 7 bases on V and 10 bases on J, plus 5 bases between the germline ends.